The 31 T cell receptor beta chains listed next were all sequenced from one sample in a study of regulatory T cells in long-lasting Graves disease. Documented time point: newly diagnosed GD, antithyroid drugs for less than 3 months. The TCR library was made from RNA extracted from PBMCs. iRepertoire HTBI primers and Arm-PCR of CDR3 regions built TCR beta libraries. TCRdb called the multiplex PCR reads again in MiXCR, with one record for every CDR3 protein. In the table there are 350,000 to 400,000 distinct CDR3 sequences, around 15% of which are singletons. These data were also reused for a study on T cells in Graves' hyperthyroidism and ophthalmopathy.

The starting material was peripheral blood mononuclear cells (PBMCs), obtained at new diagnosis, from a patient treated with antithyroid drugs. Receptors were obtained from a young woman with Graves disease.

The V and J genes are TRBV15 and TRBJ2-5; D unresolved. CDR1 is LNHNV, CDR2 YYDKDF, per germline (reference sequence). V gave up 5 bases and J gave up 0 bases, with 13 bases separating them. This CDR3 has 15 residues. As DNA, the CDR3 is TGTGCCACCAGCTACCCGTCGGTGTACCAAGAGACCCAGTACTTC. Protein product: CATSYPSVYQETQYF.

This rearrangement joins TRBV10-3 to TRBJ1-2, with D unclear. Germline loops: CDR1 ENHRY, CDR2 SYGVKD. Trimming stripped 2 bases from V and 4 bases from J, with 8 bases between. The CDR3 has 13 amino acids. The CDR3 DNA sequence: TGTGCCATCAGTGAGAGGCCCCTCTATGGCTACACCTTC. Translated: CAISERPLYGYTF.

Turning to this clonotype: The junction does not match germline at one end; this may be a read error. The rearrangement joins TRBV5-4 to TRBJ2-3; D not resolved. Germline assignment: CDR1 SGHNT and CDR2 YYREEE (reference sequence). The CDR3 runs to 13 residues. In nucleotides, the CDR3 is TGTGCCAGCAGCTTGGACCCCACAGATACGCAGTGTTTT. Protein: CASSLDPTDTQCF.

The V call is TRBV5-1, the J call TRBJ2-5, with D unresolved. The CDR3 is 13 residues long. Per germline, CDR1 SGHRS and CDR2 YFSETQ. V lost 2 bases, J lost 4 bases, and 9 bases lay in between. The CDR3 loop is CASSFGQLETQYF. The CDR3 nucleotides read TGCGCCAGCAGCTTTGGGCAGTTAGAGACCCAGTACTTC.

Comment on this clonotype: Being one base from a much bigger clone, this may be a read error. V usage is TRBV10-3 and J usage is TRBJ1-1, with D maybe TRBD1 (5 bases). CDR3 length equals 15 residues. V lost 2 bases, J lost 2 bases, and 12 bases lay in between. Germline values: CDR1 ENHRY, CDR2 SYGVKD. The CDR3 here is CAISEAAGGNTEAFF. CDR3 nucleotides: TGTGCCATCAGTGAGGCGGCGGGGGGAAACACTGAAGCTTTCTTT.

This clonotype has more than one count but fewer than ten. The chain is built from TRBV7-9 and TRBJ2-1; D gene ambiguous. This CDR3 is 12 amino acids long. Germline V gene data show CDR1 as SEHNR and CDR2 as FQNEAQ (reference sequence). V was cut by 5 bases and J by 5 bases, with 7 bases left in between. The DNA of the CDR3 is TGTGCCAGCAGCCGTACACACAATGAGCAGTTCTTC. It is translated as CASSRTHNEQFF.

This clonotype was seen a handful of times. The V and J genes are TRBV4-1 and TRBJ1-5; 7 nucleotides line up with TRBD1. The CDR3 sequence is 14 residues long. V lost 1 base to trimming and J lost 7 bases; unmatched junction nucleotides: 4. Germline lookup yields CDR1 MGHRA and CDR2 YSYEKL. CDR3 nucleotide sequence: TGCGCCAGCAGCCAAGGTAGGGGGCAACAGCCCCAGCATTTT. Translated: CASSQGRGQQPQHF.

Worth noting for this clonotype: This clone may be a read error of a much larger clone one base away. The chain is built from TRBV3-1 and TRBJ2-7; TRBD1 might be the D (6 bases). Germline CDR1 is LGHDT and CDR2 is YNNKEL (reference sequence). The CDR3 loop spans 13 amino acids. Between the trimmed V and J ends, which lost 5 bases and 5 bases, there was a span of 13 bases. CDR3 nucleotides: TGTGCCAGCAGCGCACCAGGGGTCCACGAGCAGTACTTC. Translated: CASSAPGVHEQYF.

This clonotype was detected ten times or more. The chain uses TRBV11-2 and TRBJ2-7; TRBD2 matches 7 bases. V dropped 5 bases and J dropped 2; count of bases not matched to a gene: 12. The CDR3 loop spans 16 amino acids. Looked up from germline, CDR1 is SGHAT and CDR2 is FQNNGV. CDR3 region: CASSPPPKGTTYEQYF. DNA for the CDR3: TGTGCCAGCAGCCCCCCCCCTAAGGGGACTACCTACGAGCAGTACTTC.

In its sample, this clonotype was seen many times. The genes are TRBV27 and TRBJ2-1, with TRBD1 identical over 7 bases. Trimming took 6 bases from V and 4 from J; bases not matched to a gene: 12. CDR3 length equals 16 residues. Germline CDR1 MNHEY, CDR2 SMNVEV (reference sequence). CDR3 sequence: CASRRIAGGSYNEQFF. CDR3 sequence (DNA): TGTGCCAGCAGACGAATTGCAGGGGGATCTTACAATGAGCAGTTCTTC.

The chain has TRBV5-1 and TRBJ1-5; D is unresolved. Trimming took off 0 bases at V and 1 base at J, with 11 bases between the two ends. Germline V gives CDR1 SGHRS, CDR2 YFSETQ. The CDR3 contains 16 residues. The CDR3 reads CASSLGVGRSNQPQHF. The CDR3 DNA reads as TGCGCCAGCAGCTTGGGGGTTGGGAGGAGCAATCAGCCCCAGCATTTT.

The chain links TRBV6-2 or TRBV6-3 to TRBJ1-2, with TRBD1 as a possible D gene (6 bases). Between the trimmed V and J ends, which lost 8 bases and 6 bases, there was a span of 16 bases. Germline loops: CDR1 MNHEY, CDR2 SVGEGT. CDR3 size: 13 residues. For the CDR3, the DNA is TGTGCCAGCCGGGCCTCGGGGGGCGATGGCTACACCTTC. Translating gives CASRASGGDGYTF.

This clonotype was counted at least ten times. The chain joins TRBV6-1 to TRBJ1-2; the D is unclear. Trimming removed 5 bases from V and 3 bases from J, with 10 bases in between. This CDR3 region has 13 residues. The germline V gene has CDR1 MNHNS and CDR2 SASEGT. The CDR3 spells CASSQREDYGYTF. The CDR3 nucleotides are TGTGCCAGCAGTCAGCGGGAGGACTATGGCTACACCTTC.

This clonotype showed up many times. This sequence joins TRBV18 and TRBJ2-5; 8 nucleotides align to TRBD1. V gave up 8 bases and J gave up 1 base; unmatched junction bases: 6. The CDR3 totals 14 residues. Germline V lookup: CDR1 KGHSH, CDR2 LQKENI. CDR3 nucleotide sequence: TGTGCCAGCAGCCCAGGGACAGGCCAAGAGACCCAGTACTTC. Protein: CASSPGTGQETQYF.

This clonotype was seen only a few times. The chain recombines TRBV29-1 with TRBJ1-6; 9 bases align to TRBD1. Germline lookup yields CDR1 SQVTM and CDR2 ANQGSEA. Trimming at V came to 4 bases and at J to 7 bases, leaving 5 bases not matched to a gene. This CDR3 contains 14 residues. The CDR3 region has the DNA TGCAGCGTTGGGGACAGGGTAGGGAATTCACCCCTCCACTTT. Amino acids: CSVGDRVGNSPLHF.

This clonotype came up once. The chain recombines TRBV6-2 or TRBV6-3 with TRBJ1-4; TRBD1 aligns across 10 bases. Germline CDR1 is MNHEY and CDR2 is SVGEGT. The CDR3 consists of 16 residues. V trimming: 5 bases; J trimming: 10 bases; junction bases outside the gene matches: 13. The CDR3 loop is CASSNLGQGVLGKLFF. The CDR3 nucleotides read TGTGCCAGCAGTAACCTCGGACAGGGGGTTTTGGGAAAACTGTTTTTT.

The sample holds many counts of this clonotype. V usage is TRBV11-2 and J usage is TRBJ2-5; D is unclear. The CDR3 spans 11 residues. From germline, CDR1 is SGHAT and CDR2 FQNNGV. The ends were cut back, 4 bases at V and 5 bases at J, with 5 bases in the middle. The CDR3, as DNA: TGTGCCAGCAGCTCCGGGGAGACCCAGTACTTC. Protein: CASSSGETQYF.

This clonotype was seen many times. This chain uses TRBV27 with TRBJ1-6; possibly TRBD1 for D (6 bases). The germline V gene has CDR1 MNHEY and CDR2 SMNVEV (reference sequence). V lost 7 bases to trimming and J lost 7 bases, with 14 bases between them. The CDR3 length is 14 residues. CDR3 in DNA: TGTGCCAGCACCCTACAGGGCTCCAATTCACCCCTCCACTTT. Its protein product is CASTLQGSNSPLHF.

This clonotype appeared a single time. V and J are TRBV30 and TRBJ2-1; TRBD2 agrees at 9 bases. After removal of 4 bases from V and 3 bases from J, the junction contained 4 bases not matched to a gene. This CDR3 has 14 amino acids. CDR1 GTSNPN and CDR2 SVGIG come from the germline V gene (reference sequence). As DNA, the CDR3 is TGTGCCTGGACGGGCGGGAGGGACTACAATGAGCAGTTCTTC. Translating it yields CAWTGGRDYNEQFF.

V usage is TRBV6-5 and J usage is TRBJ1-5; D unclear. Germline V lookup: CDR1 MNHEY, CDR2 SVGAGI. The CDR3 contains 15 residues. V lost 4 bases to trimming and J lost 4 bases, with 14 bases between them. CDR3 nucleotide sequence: TGTGCCAGCAGTTGCAGTGGCTCTCGGAATCAGCCCCAGCATTTT. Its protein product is CASSCSGSRNQPQHF.

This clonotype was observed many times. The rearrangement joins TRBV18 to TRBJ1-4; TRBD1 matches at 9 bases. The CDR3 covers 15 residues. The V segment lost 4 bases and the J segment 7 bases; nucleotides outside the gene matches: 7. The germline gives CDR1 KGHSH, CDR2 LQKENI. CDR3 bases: TGTGCCAGCTCACAGGGACAGGGAGGACTTGAAAAACTGTTTTTT. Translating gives CASSQGQGGLEKLFF.

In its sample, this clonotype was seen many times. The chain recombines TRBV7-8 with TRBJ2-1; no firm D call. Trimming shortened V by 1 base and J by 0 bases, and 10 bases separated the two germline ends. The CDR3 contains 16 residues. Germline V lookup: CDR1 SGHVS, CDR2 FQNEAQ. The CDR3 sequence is CASSLDEVSSYNEQFF. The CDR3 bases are TGTGCCAGCAGCTTAGACGAGGTTAGCTCCTACAATGAGCAGTTCTTC.

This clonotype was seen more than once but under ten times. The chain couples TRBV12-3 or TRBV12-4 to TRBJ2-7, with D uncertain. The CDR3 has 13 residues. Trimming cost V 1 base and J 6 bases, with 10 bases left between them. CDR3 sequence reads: CASSLEGLSEQYF. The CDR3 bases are TGTGCCAGCAGTTTAGAAGGCCTAAGCGAGCAGTACTTC.

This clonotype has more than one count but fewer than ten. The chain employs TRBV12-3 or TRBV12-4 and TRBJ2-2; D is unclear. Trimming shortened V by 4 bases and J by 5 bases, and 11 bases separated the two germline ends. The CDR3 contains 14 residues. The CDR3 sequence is CASSWKGPTGELFF. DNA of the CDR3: TGTGCCAGCAGTTGGAAGGGTCCTACCGGGGAGCTGTTTTTT.

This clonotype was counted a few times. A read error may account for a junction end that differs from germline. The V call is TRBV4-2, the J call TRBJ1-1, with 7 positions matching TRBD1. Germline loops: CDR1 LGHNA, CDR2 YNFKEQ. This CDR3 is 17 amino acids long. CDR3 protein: CASSQVRRQGRYTEAFF. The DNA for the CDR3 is TGCGCCAGCAGCCAAGTCCGAAGACAGGGTCGGTACACTGAAGCTTTCTTT.

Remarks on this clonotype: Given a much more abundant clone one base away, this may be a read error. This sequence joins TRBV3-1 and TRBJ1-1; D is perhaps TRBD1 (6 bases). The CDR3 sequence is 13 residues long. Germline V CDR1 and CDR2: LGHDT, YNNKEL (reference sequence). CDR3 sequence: CVSSQGMSTEAFF. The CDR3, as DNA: TGTGTCAGCAGCCAGGGGATGAGCACTGAAGCTTTCTTT. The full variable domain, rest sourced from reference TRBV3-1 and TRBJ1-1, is DTAVSQTPKYLVTQMGNDKSIKCEQNLGHDTMYWYKQDSKKFLKIMFSYNNKELIINETVPNRFSPKSPDKAHLNLHINSLELGDSAVYFCVSSQGMSTEAFFGQGTRLTVV.

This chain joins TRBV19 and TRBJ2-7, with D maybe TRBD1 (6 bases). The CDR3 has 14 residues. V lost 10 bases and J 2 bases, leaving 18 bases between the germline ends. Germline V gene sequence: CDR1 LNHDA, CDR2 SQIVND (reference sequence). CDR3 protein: CATSGTSQTYEQYF. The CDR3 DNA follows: TGTGCCACTTCCGGGACATCTCAGACCTACGAGCAGTACTTC.

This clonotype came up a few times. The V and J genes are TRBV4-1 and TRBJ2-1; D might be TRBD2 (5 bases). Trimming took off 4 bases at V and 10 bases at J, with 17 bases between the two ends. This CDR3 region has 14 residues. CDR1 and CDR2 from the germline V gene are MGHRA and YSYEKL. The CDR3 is CASSPRDLASEQFF. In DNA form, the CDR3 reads TGCGCCAGCAGCCCGAGAGATCTAGCTTCCGAGCAGTTCTTC.

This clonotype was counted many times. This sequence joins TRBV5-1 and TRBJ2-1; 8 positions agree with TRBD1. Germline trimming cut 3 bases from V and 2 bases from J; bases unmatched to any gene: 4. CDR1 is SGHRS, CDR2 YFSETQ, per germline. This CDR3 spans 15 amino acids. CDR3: CASSSDRGTYNEQFF. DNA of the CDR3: TGCGCCAGCAGCTCAGACAGGGGAACCTACAATGAGCAGTTCTTC. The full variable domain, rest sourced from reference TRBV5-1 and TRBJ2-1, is KAGVTQTPRYLIKTRGQQVTLSCSPISGHRSVSWYQQTPGQGLQFLFEYFSETQRNKGNFPGRFSGRQFSNSRSEMNVSTLELGDSALYLCASSSDRGTYNEQFFGPGTRLTVL.

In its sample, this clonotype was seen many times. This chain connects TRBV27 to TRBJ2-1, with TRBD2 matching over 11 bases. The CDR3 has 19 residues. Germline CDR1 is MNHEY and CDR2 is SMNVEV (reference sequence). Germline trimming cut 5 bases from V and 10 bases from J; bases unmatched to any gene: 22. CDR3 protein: CASSPLTGVGLAGGMEQFF. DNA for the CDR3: TGTGCCAGCAGTCCTCTGACAGGGGTAGGACTAGCGGGTGGCATGGAGCAGTTCTTC.

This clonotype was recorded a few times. The CDR3 DNA follows: TGTGCCAGCAGTCCACGGGTTAGCAATCAGCCCCAGCATTTT. Translated: CASSPRVSNQPQHF. The chain links TRBV6-1 to TRBJ1-5; D is unresolved. This CDR3 is 14 amino acids long. Trimming took off 5 bases at V and 0 bases at J, with 8 bases between the two ends. Germline V lookup: CDR1 MNHNS, CDR2 SASEGT.